This T cell receptor (beta chain) was sequenced for a study of cytotoxic CD8 clonotypes in ibrutinib-treated CLL. Across the whole study: Among the patients, roughly 12 presented as relapsed/refractory and approximately 14 as treatment-naive; around 17 showed unmutated IGHV. Findings and limits, study-wide: Sampling times (in sustained-remission versus progressing patients) were not the same.

Regarding this clone: Its specificity is unknown.

The V gene's germline CDR1 is SGHAT and CDR2 FQNNGV. Trimming cost V 1 base and J 5 bases, with 8 bases left between them. The CDR3 runs 14 residues. Method: immunoSEQ multiplex PCR; TCRdb's copy keeps in-frame clones and lacks some. The sample records 300,000 to 400,000 clones, over 60% being singletons. The TCR was taken from a human donor with chronic lymphocytic leukemia. The sequences come from PBMCs, collected after 36 months of ibrutinib treatment. The chain joins TRBV11-2 to TRBJ2-2; D is ambiguous. Written as DNA, the CDR3 is TGTGCCAGCAGCTTAGGGCCTTTAACCGGGGAGCTGTTTTTT. As protein: CASSLGPLTGELFF.